The 23 T cell receptor beta chains presented below share a single source sample, sequenced in a study (dated by TCRdb to the early 2020s). The protocol used for the library was the immunoSEQ multiplex PCR assay. The source is immuneACCESS, and TCRdb retained only in-frame sequences with V and J called. Part of the clones is not carried over; for the studies checked, unresolved V genes explain less than half of this, and the remainder is unexplained. This sample is represented by around 54,000 clones; 85% to 95% of them were singletons. The ten top clones hold around a tenth of the sample. What was sequenced was PBMCs. The source is a man aged 40-55 years with rheumatoid arthritis.

The genes are TRBV5-4 and TRBJ2-3; TRBD1 is a possible D gene (7 bases). Germline CDR1 and CDR2: SGHNT and YYREEE (reference sequence). This CDR3 contains 16 residues. Trimming removed 0 bases from V and 2 bases from J, with 13 bases in between. The CDR3 coding sequence is TGTGCCAGCAGCTTGGCCAGGGGGGCGGACACAGATACGCAGTATTTT. Translated: CASSLARGADTDTQYF.

As regards this clone: The junction and the germline gene differ at one end; a read error may be behind it. The sample holds other DNA sequences that translate to the same CDR3. CDR3 coding DNA: TGTGCCAGTAGCTCACGGTCCCTGTACTACGAGCAGTACTTC. It specifies CASSSRSLYYEQYF. The V call is TRBV11-2, the J call TRBJ2-7; D unclear. CDR3 size: 14 residues. Germline V gives CDR1 SGHAT, CDR2 FQNNGV.

This clone was observed a single time. CDR3 sequence (DNA): TGTGCCAGCAGTTTCATAGGGCCTAATACCCAAGAGACCCAGTACTTC. This codes for CASSFIGPNTQETQYF. This rearrangement joins TRBV28 to TRBJ2-5; D remains ambiguous. V was shortened by 3 bases and J by 1 base, with 15 bases between the two germline ends. CDR1 and CDR2 (germline): MDHEN, SYDVKM. The CDR3 loop spans 16 amino acids.

The chain uses TRBV13 and TRBJ1-2; unclear D gene. The germline gives CDR1 PRHDT, CDR2 FYEKMQ (reference sequence). The CDR3 extends over 11 amino acids. V lost 1 base to trimming and J lost 8 bases, with 5 bases between them. CDR3 sequence reads: CASSLEAGYTF. The CDR3, as DNA: TGTGCCAGCAGCTTAGAGGCCGGCTACACCTTC.

V usage is TRBV18 and J usage is TRBJ1-4; TRBD1 agrees at 8 bases. CDR1 and CDR2 from the germline V gene are KGHSH and LQKENI. This CDR3 contains 18 residues. Germline trimming cut 4 bases from V and 6 bases from J; bases unmatched to any gene: 16. CDR3 in DNA: TGTGCCAGCTCACTGACAGGGGAAAGTTGGCCTATTGATGAAAAACTGTTTTTT. It is translated as CASSLTGESWPIDEKLFF. The whole variable domain, remainder taken from reference TRBV18 and TRBJ1-4, is NAGVMQNPRHLVRRRGQEARLRCSPMKGHSHVYWYRQLPEEGLKFMVYLQKENIIDESGMPKERFSAEFPKEGPSILRIQQVVRGDSAAYFCASSLTGESWPIDEKLFFGSGTQLSVL.

The chain is built from TRBV6-5 and TRBJ1-1; 7 nucleotides line up with TRBD1. Per the germline V gene, CDR1 is MNHEY and CDR2 is SVGAGI. This CDR3 comprises 15 residues. J gave up 1 base and V 0 bases, and 2 bases lay outside the gene matches. The DNA for the CDR3 is TGTGCCAGCAGTTACTCGAACAGGGGGAACACTGAAGCTTTCTTT. Encoded protein: CASSYSNRGNTEAFF.

V is TRBV5-6 and J is TRBJ1-1, with D perhaps TRBD1 (5 bases). The V gene's germline CDR1 is SGHDT and CDR2 YYEEEE. The CDR3 totals 18 residues. Between the trimmed V and J ends, which lost 4 bases and 0 bases, there was a span of 22 bases. The DNA for the CDR3 is TGTGCCAGCAGCCATATGGGGCAACTGGGGAATTTGAACACTGAAGCTTTCTTT. It yields the protein CASSHMGQLGNLNTEAFF.

The chain joins TRBV18 to TRBJ1-5; D remains unclear. The germline V and J ends were trimmed by 3 bases and 4 bases, with 13 bases remaining between them. Germline CDR1 is KGHSH and CDR2 is LQKENI. The CDR3 totals 15 residues. CDR3 nucleotide sequence: TGTGCCAGCTCACCTGTAATGGGGTCGAATCAGCCCCAGCATTTT. Translation gives CASSPVMGSNQPQHF.

This CDR3 is CASRIQETQYF. The CDR3 DNA is TGTGCCAGCAGGATCCAAGAGACCCAGTACTTC. The J gene is TRBJ2-5, the V gene TRBV28; no reliable D call. CDR1 is MDHEN and CDR2 is SYDVKM in the germline V gene. The ends were cut back, 6 bases at V and 1 base at J, with 3 bases in the middle. The CDR3 extends over 11 amino acids.

V gene TRBV6-5 combines with J gene TRBJ2-5, with a weak D call TRBD2 (5 bases). The germline gives CDR1 MNHEY, CDR2 SVGAGI. Trimming removed 6 bases from V and 5 bases from J, with 10 bases in between. CDR3 size: 12 residues. CDR3 nucleotides: TGTGCCAGCAGCCGCGGGCCGGAGACCCAGTACTTC. Translated, it gives CASSRGPETQYF.

This clone was seen only once. The chain employs TRBV11-1 and TRBJ2-1; possibly TRBD1 for D (6 bases). The CDR3 sequence is 15 residues long. Germline V gene lookup returns CDR1 SGHAT and CDR2 FQDESV (reference sequence). Trimming removed 1 base at V and 4 bases at J, with 11 bases between. The CDR3 here is CASSLDQGWYNEQFF. CDR3 bases: TGTGCCAGCAGCTTAGACCAGGGGTGGTACAATGAGCAGTTCTTC. Variable domain in full (rest from reference TRBV11-1 and TRBJ2-1): EAEVAQSPRYKITEKSQAVAFWCDPISGHATLYWYRQILGQGPELLVQFQDESVVDDSQLPKDRFSAERLKGVDSTLKIQPAELGDSAMYLCASSLDQGWYNEQFFGPGTRLTVL.

The V and J genes are TRBV11-2 and TRBJ1-4; D gene ambiguous. Germline V CDR1 and CDR2: SGHAT, FQNNGV. The CDR3 is made up of 11 amino acids. V lost 7 bases and J lost 5, with 5 bases in between. CDR3 loop: CASTMNEKLFF. The DNA of the CDR3 is TGTGCCAGCACGATGAATGAAAAACTGTTTTTT.

This chain links TRBV28 with TRBJ2-7; D is unresolved. CDR1 MDHEN and CDR2 SYDVKM come from the germline V gene. This CDR3 has 14 amino acids. The V gene lost 3 bases and the J gene lost 9 bases, with 18 bases spanning the gap. The CDR3 DNA sequence: TGTGCCAGCAGTTTTGGCTCGCGTATGTCGATGCAGTACTTC. Its translation: CASSFGSRMSMQYF.

The V and J genes are TRBV10-3 and TRBJ2-7, with 10 nucleotides matching TRBD2. The V segment lost 4 bases and the J segment 3 bases; nucleotides outside the gene matches: 3. Per germline, CDR1 ENHRY and CDR2 SYGVKD. The CDR3 runs to 14 residues. The CDR3 region is CAISGTSGNYEQYF. The CDR3 DNA sequence: TGTGCCATCAGTGGGACTAGCGGAAACTACGAGCAGTACTTC.

This rearrangement joins TRBV5-1 to TRBJ2-7; a possible D gene is TRBD2 (6 bases). Between the trimmed V and J ends, which lost 4 bases and 5 bases, there was a span of 10 bases. Germline V gene sequence: CDR1 SGHRS, CDR2 YFSETQ. CDR3 length: 12 amino acids. The CDR3 nucleotides are TGCGCCAGCAGCGGAGGGGTAGACGAGCAGTACTTC. Translating it yields CASSGGVDEQYF.

This chain uses TRBV2 with TRBJ1-1, with a possible D match to TRBD1 (5 bases). The length of the CDR3 is 13 residues. The V end lost 1 base, the J end lost 8 bases, and 11 bases lay between the germline ends. Germline loops: CDR1 SNHLY, CDR2 FYNNEI. The CDR3 here is CASSEVGGEEAFF. The CDR3 coding sequence is TGTGCCAGCAGTGAAGTAGGAGGGGAGGAAGCTTTCTTT.

This sequence joins TRBV5-8 and TRBJ2-7; D not certain. Looked up from germline, CDR1 is SGHTS and CDR2 is YDEGEE. Trimming shortened V by 1 base and J by 6 bases, and 5 bases separated the two germline ends. This CDR3 contains 11 residues. The DNA of the CDR3 is TGTGCCAGCAGCTTGTGGGCCGAGCAGTACTTC. Translation gives CASSLWAEQYF.

The V call is TRBV28, the J call TRBJ2-6; D is undetermined. With 1 base removed from V and 1 base from J, the gap between germline ends came to 2 bases. CDR3 length: 14 amino acids. The germline gives CDR1 MDHEN, CDR2 SYDVKM. CDR3 residues: CASSLSSGANVLTF. CDR3 coding DNA: TGTGCCAGCAGTTTATCGTCTGGGGCCAACGTCCTGACTTTC.

CDR3 coding DNA: TGTGCCAGCAGTTTATCGAGGACCCTATACGAGCAGTACTTC. Protein sequence: CASSLSRTLYEQYF. The gene calls are TRBV27 and TRBJ2-7; D unclear. Looked up from germline, CDR1 is MNHEY and CDR2 is SMNVEV (reference sequence). The CDR3 sequence is 14 residues long. V lost 0 bases, J lost 4 bases, and 10 bases lay in between.

The chain links TRBV14 to TRBJ2-5, with 7 bases fitting TRBD1. Germline V lookup: CDR1 SGHDN, CDR2 FVKESK. V lost 0 bases to trimming and J lost 2 bases; unmatched junction nucleotides: 3. The CDR3 consists of 15 residues. The DNA of the CDR3 is TGTGCCAGCAGCCAAGAAGGGGGCCAACAAGAGACCCAGTACTTC. Translating it yields CASSQEGGQQETQYF.

The chain employs TRBV27 and TRBJ1-1; TRBD1 is a possible D gene (5 bases). The germline V and J ends were trimmed by 3 bases and 6 bases, with 11 bases remaining between them. Germline CDR1 and CDR2: MNHEY and SMNVEV (reference sequence). The CDR3 is 13 amino acids. CDR3 sequence: CASSFGGRAEAFF. The CDR3 DNA sequence: TGTGCCAGCAGTTTCGGGGGACGCGCTGAAGCTTTCTTT.

The DNA for the CDR3 is TGTGCCAGCAGCTTAAGAGGCGGTGGGACTTATGGCTACACCTTC. Translated, it gives CASSLRGGGTYGYTF. This chain uses TRBV7-2 with TRBJ1-2; possible D gene TRBD1, 5 bases. Trimming cost V 2 bases and J 5 bases, with 15 bases left between them. Germline CDR1 SGHTA, CDR2 FQGNSA. The CDR3 has 15 residues.

The chain has TRBV5-4 and TRBJ2-7, with TRBD1 identical over 10 bases. Germline V gives CDR1 SGHNT, CDR2 YYREEE (reference sequence). The CDR3 runs to 14 residues. After removal of 3 bases from V and 5 bases from J, the junction contained 5 bases not matched to a gene. The CDR3 spells CASSSGQGFDEQYF. The DNA for the CDR3 is TGTGCCAGCAGCTCGGGACAGGGGTTCGACGAGCAGTACTTC.